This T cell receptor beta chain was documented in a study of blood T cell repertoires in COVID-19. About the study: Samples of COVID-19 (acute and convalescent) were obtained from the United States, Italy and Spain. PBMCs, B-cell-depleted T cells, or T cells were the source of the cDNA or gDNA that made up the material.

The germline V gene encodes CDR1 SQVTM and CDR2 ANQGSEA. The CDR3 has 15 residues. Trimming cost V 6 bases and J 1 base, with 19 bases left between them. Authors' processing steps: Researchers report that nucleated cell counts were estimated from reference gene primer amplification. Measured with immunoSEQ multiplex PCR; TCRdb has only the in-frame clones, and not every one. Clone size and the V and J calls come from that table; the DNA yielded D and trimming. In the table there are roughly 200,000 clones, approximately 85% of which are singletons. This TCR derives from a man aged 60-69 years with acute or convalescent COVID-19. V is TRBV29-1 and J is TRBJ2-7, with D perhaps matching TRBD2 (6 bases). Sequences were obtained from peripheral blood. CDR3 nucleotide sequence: TGCAGCGTAATCATACCGGGACTGATTTCCTACGAGCAGTACTTC. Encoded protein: CSVIIPGLISYEQYF.